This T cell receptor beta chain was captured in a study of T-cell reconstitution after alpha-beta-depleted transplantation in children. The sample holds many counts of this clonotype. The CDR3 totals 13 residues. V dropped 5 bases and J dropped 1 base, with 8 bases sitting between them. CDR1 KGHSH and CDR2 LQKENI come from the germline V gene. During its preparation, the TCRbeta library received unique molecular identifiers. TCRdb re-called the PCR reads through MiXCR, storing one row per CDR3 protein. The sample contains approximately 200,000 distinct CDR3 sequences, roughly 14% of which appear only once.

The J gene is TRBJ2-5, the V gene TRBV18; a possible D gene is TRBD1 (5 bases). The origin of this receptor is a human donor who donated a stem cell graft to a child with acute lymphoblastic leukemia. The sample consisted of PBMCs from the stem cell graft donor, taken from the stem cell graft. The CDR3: CASSSDIQETQYF. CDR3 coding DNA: TGTGCCAGCTCATCGGACATCCAAGAGACCCAGTACTTC.